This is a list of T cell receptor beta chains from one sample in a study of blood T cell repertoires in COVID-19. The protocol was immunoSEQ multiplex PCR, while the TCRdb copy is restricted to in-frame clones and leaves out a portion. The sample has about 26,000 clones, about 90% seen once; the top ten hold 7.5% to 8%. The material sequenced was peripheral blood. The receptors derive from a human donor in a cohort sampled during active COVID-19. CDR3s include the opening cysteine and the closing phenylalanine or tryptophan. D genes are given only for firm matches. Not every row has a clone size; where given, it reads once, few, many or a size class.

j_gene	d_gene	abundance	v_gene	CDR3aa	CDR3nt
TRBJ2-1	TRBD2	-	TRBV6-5	CASSQLAGGNEQFF	TGTGCCAGCAGTCAACTAGCGGGAGGAAATGAGCAGTTCTTC
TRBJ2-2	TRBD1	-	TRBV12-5	CASGLGTGTGELFF	TGTGCTAGTGGTTTGGGGACAGGAACCGGGGAGCTGTTTTTT
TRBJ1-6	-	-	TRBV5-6	CASSFNPGGNSPLHF	TGTGCCAGCAGTTTTAACCCAGGAGGGAATTCACCCCTCCACTTT
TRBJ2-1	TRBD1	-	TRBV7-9	CASSPGTGLEYNEQFF	TGTGCCAGCAGCCCCGGGACAGGGCTAGAATACAATGAGCAGTTCTTC
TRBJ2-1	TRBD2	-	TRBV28	CASSRKYSGSSYNEQFF	TGTGCCAGCAGTAGAAAATATAGCGGGAGCTCCTACAATGAGCAGTTCTTC
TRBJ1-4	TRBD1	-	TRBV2	CASSTTGIQLKLFF	TGTGCCAGCAGTACGACAGGGATTCAGCTGAAACTGTTTTTT
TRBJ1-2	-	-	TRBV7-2	CASSLGRGDRGYTF	TGTGCCAGCAGCTTAGGTAGGGGTGATAGGGGCTACACCTTC
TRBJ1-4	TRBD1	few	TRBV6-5	CASSAPGQGNEKLFF	TGTGCCAGCAGCGCACCGGGACAGGGGAATGAAAAACTGTTTTTT
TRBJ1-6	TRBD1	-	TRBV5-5	CASSFIPGQGGSPLHF	TGTGCCAGCAGCTTCATTCCGGGACAGGGAGGATCACCCCTCCACTTT
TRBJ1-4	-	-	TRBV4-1	CASSQDRGVPADEKLFF	TGCGCCAGCAGCCAAGATCGGGGGGTTCCTGCGGATGAAAAACTGTTTTTT
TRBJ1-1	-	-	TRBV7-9	CASSSWLPTGIRRNTEAFF	TGTGCCAGCAGCTCGTGGCTACCGACGGGGATCAGACGGAACACTGAAGCTTTCTTT
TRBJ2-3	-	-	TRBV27	CASSRDTPDTQYF	TGTGCCAGCAGCCGGGACACGCCAGATACGCAGTATTTT
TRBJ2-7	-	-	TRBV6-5	CASSLKEITEQYF	TGTGCCAGCAGCCTCAAAGAAATCACAGAGCAGTACTTC
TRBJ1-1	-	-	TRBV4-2	CASKETGNTEAFF	TGTGCCAGCAAGGAGACGGGGAACACTGAAGCTTTCTTT
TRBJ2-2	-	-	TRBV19	CASSRNTGELFF	TGTGCCAGTAGCCGTAACACCGGGGAGCTGTTTTTT
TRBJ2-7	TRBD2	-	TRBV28	CASTLAATSDSYEQYF	TGTGCCAGCACCTTAGCCGCGACTAGCGACTCCTACGAGCAGTACTTC
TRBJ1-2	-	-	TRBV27	CASRSPSGGDYGYTF	TGTGCCAGCAGATCCCCAAGTGGGGGCGACTATGGCTACACCTTC
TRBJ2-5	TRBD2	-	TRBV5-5	CASSSTSGGETQYF	TGTGCCAGCAGCTCGACTAGCGGGGGAGAGACCCAGTACTTC
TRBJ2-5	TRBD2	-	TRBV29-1	CSVGLAGTKETQYF	TGCAGCGTTGGTCTAGCGGGGACAAAAGAGACCCAGTACTTC
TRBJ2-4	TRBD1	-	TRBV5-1	CASSLGGVQGQAFDIQYF	TGCGCCAGCAGCTTGGGGGGAGTCCAGGGACAGGCCTTTGACATTCAGTACTTC
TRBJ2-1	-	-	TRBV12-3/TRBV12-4	CASRGPSYEQFF	TGTGCCAGCAGGGGGCCCTCCTATGAGCAGTTCTTC
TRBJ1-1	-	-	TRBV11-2	CASSGHQGTGNTEAFF	TGTGCCAGCAGCGGCCACCAGGGTACAGGGAACACTGAAGCTTTCTTT
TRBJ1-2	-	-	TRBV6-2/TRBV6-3	CASSRTAPPKGYTF	TGTGCCAGCAGCCGGACAGCTCCTCCCAAAGGCTACACCTTC
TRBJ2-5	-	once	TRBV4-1	CASSQPGEETQYF	TGCGCCAGCAGCCAACCAGGGGAAGAGACCCAGTACTTC
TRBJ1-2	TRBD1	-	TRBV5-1	CASSTDRGVTGYTF	TGCGCCAGCAGCACGGACAGGGGGGTAACCGGCTACACCTTC
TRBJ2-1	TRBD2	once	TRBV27	CASSVTSGGHNEQFF	TGTGCCAGCAGTGTGACTAGCGGGGGACACAATGAGCAGTTCTTC
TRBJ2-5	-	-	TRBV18	CASSPRGGAGQETQYF	TGTGCCAGCTCACCGCGAGGGGGCGCGGGGCAAGAGACCCAGTACTTC
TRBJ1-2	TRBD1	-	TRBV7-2	CASSLGGQGTYGYTF	TGTGCCAGCAGCTTAGGGGGACAGGGTACCTATGGCTACACCTTC
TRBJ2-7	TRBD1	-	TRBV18	CASSRAGGRSSYEQYF	TGTGCCAGCTCACGGGCAGGGGGCAGAAGCTCCTACGAGCAGTACTTC
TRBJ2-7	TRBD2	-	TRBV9	CASSVDTSGDEQYF	TGTGCCAGCAGCGTAGACACTAGCGGGGACGAGCAGTACTTC
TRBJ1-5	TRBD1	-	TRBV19	CASGQGVNQPQHF	TGTGCCAGTGGACAGGGGGTCAATCAGCCCCAGCATTTT
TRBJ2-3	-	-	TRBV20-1	CSASQPGGTDTQYF	TGCAGTGCTAGTCAGCCAGGTGGCACAGATACGCAGTATTTT
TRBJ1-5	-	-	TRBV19	CASDNKVPGDFSNQPQHF	TGTGCCAGTGACAACAAGGTGCCCGGGGATTTTAGCAATCAGCCCCAGCATTTT
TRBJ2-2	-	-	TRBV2	CATHGGSLTGELFF	TGTGCCACTCACGGGGGTTCCCTCACCGGGGAGCTGTTTTTT
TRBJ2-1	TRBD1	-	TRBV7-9	CASSLGQGSYNEQFF	TGTGCCAGCAGCTTGGGACAGGGGTCCTACAATGAGCAGTTCTTC
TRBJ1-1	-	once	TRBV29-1	CSVDGTLNTEAFF	TGCAGCGTTGACGGGACATTGAACACTGAAGCTTTCTTT
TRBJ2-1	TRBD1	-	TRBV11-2	CASSLTGIYNEQFF	TGTGCCAGCAGCTTGACAGGGATATACAATGAGCAGTTCTTC
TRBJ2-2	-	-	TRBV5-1	CASSLLETVGELFF	TGCGCCAGCAGCTTGCTAGAGACGGTCGGGGAGCTGTTTTTT
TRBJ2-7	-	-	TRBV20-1	CSALGGYEQYF	TGCAGTGCTCTAGGGGGTTACGAGCAGTACTTC
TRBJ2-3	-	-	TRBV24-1	CATSVGGERGTDTQYF	TGTGCCACCAGTGTCGGGGGAGAGCGGGGCACAGATACGCAGTATTTT
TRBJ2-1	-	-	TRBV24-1	CATQTGTANNEQFF	TGTGCCACCCAAACCGGGACTGCAAACAATGAGCAGTTCTTC
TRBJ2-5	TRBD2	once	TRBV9	CASSVDRGGRETQYF	TGTGCCAGCAGCGTAGACCGGGGGGGCCGAGAGACCCAGTACTTC
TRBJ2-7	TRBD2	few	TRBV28	CASSFSGSGREQYF	TGTGCCAGCAGTTTTAGCGGGAGTGGAAGGGAGCAGTACTTC
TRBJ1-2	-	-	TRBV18	CASQSRDKSNYGYTF	TGTGCCAGCCAAAGCCGGGACAAATCTAACTATGGCTACACCTTC
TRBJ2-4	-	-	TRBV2	CASSGELLAKNIQYF	TGTGCCAGCAGCGGGGAGCTTTTAGCCAAAAACATTCAGTACTTC
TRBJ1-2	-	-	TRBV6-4	CASSDSPRQAGYTF	TGTGCCAGCAGTGACTCCCCTCGACAGGCGGGCTACACCTTC
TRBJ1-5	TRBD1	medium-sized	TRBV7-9	CASSPAGGGNQPQHF	TGTGCCAGCAGCCCCGCAGGGGGAGGCAATCAGCCCCAGCATTTT
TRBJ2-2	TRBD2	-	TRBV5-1	CASSSGTSGVGTGELFF	TGCGCCAGCAGCTCCGGGACTAGCGGGGTCGGAACCGGGGAGCTGTTTTTT
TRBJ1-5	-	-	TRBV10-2	CASSESVTGLQPQHF	TGCGCCAGCAGTGAGTCAGTCACAGGGTTGCAGCCCCAGCATTTT
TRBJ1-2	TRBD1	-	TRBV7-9	CASSLGQANYGYTF	TGTGCCAGCAGCTTGGGACAGGCAAACTATGGCTACACCTTC
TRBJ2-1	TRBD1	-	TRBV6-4	CASSWGQGDYNEQFF	TGTGCCAGCAGCTGGGGACAGGGCGATTACAATGAGCAGTTCTTC
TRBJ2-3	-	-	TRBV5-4	CASSFGGLSTDTQYF	TGTGCCAGCAGCTTTGGAGGACTGAGCACAGATACGCAGTATTTT